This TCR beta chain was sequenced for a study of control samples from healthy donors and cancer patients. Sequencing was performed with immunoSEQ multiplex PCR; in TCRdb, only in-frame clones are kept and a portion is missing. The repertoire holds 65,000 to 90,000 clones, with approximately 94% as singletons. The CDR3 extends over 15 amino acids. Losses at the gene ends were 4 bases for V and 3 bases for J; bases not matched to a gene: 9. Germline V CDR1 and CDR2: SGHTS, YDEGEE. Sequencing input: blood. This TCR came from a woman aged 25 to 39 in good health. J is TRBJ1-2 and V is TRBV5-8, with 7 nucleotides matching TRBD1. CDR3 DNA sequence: TGTGCCAGCAGCGAGGGACAGCCGGGGGACTATGGCTACACCTTC. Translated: CASSEGQPGDYGYTF.